This TCR beta chain was obtained from a study of CD8 T cells in ankylosing spondylitis. TCRdb redid the calling of the 5' RACE reads with MiXCR, one entry per CDR3 protein. The sample contains nearly 250,000 distinct CDR3 sequences, roughly a third of which appear only once. V shed 2 bases and J shed 0 bases, with 15 bases lying between them. Looked up from germline, CDR1 is SGHVS and CDR2 is FQNEAQ. The CDR3 is 17 amino acids. In the case of this clonotype: What it binds is not known.

General study results and limits: In ankylosing spondylitis blood, a motif of fewer than 10 highly homologous TCR beta variants appeared characteristic.

The chain joins TRBV7-8 to TRBJ2-3; perhaps TRBD1 as D (6 bases). This TCR was sampled from a male donor with ankylosing spondylitis or in good health (not recorded which). Sequenced material: blood, either unsorted or a sorted T cell fraction (not recorded which). CDR3 sequence: CASSLHGPGTSTDTQYF. The DNA of the CDR3 is TGTGCCAGCAGCTTACACGGCCCTGGGACAAGCACAGATACGCAGTATTTT.